This note documents a single T cell receptor beta chain sequence. This sample stems from a study of blood T cell repertoires in COVID-19. CDR3 length: 14 amino acids. CDR1 and CDR2 from the germline V gene are KGHSH and LQKENI. V lost 3 bases, J lost 10 bases, and 6 bases stayed unmatched. Profiling relied on immunoSEQ multiplex PCR, and the TCRdb table lists in-frame clones only, not all of them. The sample has approximately 220,000 clones; about 83% are singletons. The genes are TRBV18 and TRBJ1-6; 7 nucleotides agree with TRBD1. The TCR comes from a woman aged 40 to 55 who had been exposed to COVID-19. Sequenced: PBMCs or T cells enriched from blood (not recorded which). The CDR3: CASSPDRVVSPLHF. Written as DNA, the CDR3 is TGTGCCAGCTCACCCGACAGGGTAGTGTCACCCCTCCACTTT.